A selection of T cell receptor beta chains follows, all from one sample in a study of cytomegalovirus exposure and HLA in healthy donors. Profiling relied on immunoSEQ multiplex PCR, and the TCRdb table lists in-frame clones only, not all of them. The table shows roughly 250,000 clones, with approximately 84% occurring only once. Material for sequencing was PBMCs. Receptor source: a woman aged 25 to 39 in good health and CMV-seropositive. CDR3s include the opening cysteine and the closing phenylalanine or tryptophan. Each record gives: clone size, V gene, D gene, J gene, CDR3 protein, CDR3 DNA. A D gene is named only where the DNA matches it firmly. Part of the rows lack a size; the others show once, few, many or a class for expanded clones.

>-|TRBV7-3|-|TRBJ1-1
CASSAFGGDTEAFF
TGTGCCAGCAGCGCATTCGGGGGAGACACTGAAGCTTTCTTT
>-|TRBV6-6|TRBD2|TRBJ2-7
CASSGSGSSYEQYF
TGTGCCAGCAGCGGTAGCGGGAGCTCCTACGAGCAGTACTTC
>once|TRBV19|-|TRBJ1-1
CASKGERNTEAFF
TGTGCCAGTAAGGGGGAGAGAAACACTGAAGCTTTCTTT
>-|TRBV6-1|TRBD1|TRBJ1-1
CASSDRVAEAFF
TGTGCCAGCAGCGACAGGGTGGCTGAAGCTTTCTTT
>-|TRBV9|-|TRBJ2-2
CASSVGRRPNTGELFF
TGTGCCAGCAGCGTAGGTCGGAGACCGAACACCGGGGAGCTGTTTTTT
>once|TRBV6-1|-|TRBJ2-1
CASSEWEVETHYNEQFF
TGTGCCAGCAGTGAATGGGAGGTTGAGACCCACTACAATGAGCAGTTCTTC
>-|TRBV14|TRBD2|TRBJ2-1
CASSQESWLYLAGSYNEQFF
TGTGCCAGCAGCCAAGAATCGTGGCTTTATCTAGCGGGGTCCTACAATGAGCAGTTCTTC
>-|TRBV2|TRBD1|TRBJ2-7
CASRSRGHDEQYF
TGTGCCAGCAGGAGCAGGGGGCATGACGAGCAGTACTTC
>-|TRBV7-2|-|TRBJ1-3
CASSPQLTGTGNTIYF
TGTGCCAGCAGCCCTCAGCTGACAGGAACTGGAAACACCATATATTTT
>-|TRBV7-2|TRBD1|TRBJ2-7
CASSSQGAREQYF
TGTGCCAGCAGCTCACAGGGGGCGCGGGAGCAGTACTTC
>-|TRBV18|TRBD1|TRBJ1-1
CASSPDRGWGTEAFF
TGTGCCAGCTCACCAGACAGGGGGTGGGGCACTGAAGCTTTCTTT
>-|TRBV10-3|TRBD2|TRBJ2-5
CAISGDYGGAQETQYF
TGTGCCATCAGTGGGGACTATGGCGGGGCACAAGAGACCCAGTACTTC
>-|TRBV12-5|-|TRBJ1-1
CASGFTGKSEAFF
TGTGCTAGTGGTTTCACGGGGAAATCTGAAGCTTTCTTT
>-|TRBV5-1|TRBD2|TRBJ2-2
CASSLETSPNTGELFF
TGCGCCAGCAGCTTGGAGACTAGCCCGAACACCGGGGAGCTGTTTTTT
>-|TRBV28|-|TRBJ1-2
CASSLLGGGYTF
TGTGCCAGCAGTTTATTAGGGGGAGGCTACACCTTC
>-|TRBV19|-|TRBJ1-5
CASSIDQRVNSNQPQHF
TGTGCCAGTAGTATAGATCAGAGGGTGAATAGCAATCAGCCCCAGCATTTT
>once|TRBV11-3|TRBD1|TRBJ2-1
CASSPGQSSYNEQFF
TGTGCCAGCAGCCCGGGACAGAGCTCCTACAATGAGCAGTTCTTC
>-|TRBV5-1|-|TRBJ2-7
CASSLQAAQHTYEQYF
TGCGCCAGCAGCTTGCAGGCAGCCCAGCACACCTACGAGCAGTACTTC
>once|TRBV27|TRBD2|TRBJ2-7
CASSPFGLAGGPGYEQYF
TGTGCCAGCAGTCCCTTCGGACTAGCGGGAGGGCCCGGGTACGAGCAGTACTTC
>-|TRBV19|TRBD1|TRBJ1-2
CASSIDRDSSNYGYTF
TGTGCCAGTAGTATAGATCGGGACAGCAGTAACTATGGCTACACCTTC
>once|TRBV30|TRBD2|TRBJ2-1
CAWSGLASAEQFF
TGTGCCTGGAGTGGACTAGCGTCGGCTGAGCAGTTCTTC
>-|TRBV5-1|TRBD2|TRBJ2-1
CASSLGLGGLGNEQFF
TGCGCCAGCAGCTTGGGTCTTGGGGGACTAGGCAATGAGCAGTTCTTC
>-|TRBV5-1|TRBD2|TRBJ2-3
CASSLLREAYTDTQYF
TGCGCCAGCAGCTTGTTGCGGGAGGCATACACAGATACGCAGTATTTT
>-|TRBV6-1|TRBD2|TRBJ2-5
CASSEAGGWETQYF
TGTGCCAGCAGTGAAGCGGGAGGGTGGGAGACCCAGTACTTC
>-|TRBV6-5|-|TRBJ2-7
CASSINVARYEQYF
TGTGCCAGCAGCATTAACGTAGCCCGATACGAGCAGTACTTC
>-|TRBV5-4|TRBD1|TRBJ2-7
CASSRDRSSYEQYF
TGTGCCAGCAGCCGGGACAGGAGCTCCTACGAGCAGTACTTC
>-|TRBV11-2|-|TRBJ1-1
CASSALRTTEAFF
TGTGCCAGCAGCGCCTTAAGAACAACTGAAGCTTTCTTT
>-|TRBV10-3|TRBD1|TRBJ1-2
CAISEGSTGGKGYTF
TGTGCCATCAGTGAAGGGAGTACAGGGGGAAAGGGCTACACCTTC
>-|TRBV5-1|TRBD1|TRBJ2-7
CASSLNAGTGAYEQYF
TGCGCCAGCAGCTTAAACGCCGGGACAGGAGCATACGAGCAGTACTTC
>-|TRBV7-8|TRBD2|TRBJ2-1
CASSFRVSGSGDNEQFF
TGTGCCAGCAGCTTCAGGGTGAGCGGGAGTGGAGACAATGAGCAGTTCTTC
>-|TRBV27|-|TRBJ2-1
CASSLSLPGYNEQFF
TGTGCCAGCAGTTTATCGTTACCGGGATACAATGAGCAGTTCTTC
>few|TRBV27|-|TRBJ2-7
CASSLLGGSKSYEQYF
TGTGCCAGCAGTTTGTTAGGCGGATCGAAATCCTACGAGCAGTACTTC
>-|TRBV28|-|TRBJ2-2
CASSLWRTGELFF
TGTGCCAGCAGTTTATGGAGAACCGGGGAGCTGTTTTTT
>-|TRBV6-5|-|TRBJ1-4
CASSTDGRPAGKLFF
TGTGCCAGCAGCACAGACGGCCGACCTGCGGGAAAACTGTTTTTT
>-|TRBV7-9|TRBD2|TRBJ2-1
CASSPTSGRALEQFF
TGTGCCAGCAGCCCGACTAGCGGGAGGGCCCTTGAGCAGTTCTTC
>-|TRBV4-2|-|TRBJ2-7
CASSQESSPLSYEQYF
TGTGCCAGCAGCCAAGAGAGTAGTCCTCTCTCCTACGAGCAGTACTTC
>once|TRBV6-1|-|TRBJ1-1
CATRRGRTAEAFF
TGTGCCACTCGGCGGGGCCGAACCGCTGAAGCTTTCTTT
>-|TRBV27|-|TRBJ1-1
CASTNSRGNTEAFF
TGTGCCAGCACAAATAGCCGGGGGAACACTGAAGCTTTCTTT
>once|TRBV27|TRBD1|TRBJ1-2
CASSLRTGPVYGYTF
TGTGCCAGCAGTTTGAGGACAGGGCCGGTCTATGGCTACACCTTC
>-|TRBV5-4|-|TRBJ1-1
CASSGWGTGRWTEAFF
TGTGCCAGCAGCGGTTGGGGCACAGGGAGATGGACTGAAGCTTTCTTT
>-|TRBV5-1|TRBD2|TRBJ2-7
CASSLSGTREQYF
TGCGCCAGCAGCTTGAGCGGGACGAGAGAGCAGTACTTC
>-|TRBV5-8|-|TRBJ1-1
CASTYRGPTWEAFF
TGTGCCAGCACTTATCGCGGCCCTACGTGGGAAGCTTTCTTT
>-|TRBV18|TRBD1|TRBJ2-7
CASSPGTTGTGEQYF
TGTGCCAGCTCACCAGGGACGACAGGGACAGGCGAGCAGTACTTC
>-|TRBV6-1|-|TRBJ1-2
CASSSETPTGGYTF
TGTGCCAGCAGCTCAGAAACCCCGACCGGGGGCTACACCTTC
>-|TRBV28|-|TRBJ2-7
CASSLTGPPYEQYF
TGTGCCAGCAGTCTTACAGGGCCCCCCTACGAGCAGTACTTC
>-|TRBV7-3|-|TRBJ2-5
CASSPGRWEETQYF
TGTGCCAGCAGCCCAGGGCGGTGGGAAGAGACCCAGTACTTC
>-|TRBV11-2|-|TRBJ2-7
CASRGLRGPRRAYEQYF
TGTGCCAGCAGAGGCCTAAGGGGTCCCCGGAGGGCCTACGAGCAGTACTTC
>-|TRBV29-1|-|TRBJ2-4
CSVDGGAAAENIQYF
TGCAGCGTTGACGGCGGGGCAGCGGCGGAAAACATTCAGTACTTC
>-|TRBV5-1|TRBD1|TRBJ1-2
CASTLTGNYGYTF
TGCGCCAGCACCCTGACAGGGAACTATGGCTACACCTTC
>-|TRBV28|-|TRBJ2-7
CASSRGNEQYF
TGTGCCAGCAGTAGGGGGAACGAGCAGTACTTC
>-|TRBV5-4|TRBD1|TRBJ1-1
CASSFTGGLRTEAFF
TGTGCCAGCAGCTTCACAGGGGGCTTGAGGACTGAAGCTTTCTTT
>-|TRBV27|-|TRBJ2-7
CASSLTSSSSYEQYF
TGTGCCAGCAGTTTAACATCTTCCAGCTCCTACGAGCAGTACTTC
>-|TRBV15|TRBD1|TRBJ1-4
CATSRDRGLIEKLFF
TGTGCCACCAGCAGAGATAGGGGGCTAATTGAAAAACTGTTTTTT
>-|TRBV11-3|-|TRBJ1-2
CASSPYERGGYTF
TGTGCCAGCAGCCCGTACGAGAGAGGGGGCTACACCTTC
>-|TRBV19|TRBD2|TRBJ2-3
CASSISGRAGDTQYF
TGTGCCAGTAGTATAAGCGGGAGGGCCGGAGATACGCAGTATTTT
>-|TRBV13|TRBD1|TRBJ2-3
CASSLRQGSDTQYF
TGTGCCAGCAGCTTAAGACAGGGCTCAGATACGCAGTATTTT
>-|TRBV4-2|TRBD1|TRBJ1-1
CASSPGQRDTEAFF
TGTGCCAGCAGCCCGGGACAGAGAGACACTGAAGCTTTCTTT
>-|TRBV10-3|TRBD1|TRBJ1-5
CAISERGGGDSNQPQHF
TGTGCCATCAGTGAACGAGGAGGGGGCGATAGCAATCAGCCCCAGCATTTT
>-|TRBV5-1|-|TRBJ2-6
CASSYDRPGANVLTF
TGCGCCAGCAGTTACGACAGACCTGGGGCCAACGTCCTGACTTTC